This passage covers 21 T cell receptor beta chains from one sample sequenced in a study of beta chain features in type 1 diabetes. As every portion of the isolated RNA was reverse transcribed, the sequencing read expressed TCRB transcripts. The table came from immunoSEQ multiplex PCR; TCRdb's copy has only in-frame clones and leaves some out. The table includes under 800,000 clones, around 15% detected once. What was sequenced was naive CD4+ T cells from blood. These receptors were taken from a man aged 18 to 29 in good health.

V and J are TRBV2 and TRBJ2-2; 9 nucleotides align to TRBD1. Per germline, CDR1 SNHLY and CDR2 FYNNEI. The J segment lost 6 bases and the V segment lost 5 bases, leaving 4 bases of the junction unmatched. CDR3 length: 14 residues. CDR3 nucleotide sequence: TGTGCCAGCAGTATCCGGGACAGGGCCGGGGAGCTGTTTTTT. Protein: CASSIRDRAGELFF.

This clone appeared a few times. CDR3 DNA sequence: TGCAGGATACAGGGGAAAGATGGCTACACCTTC. Amino acid sequence: CRIQGKDGYTF. J is TRBJ1-2 and V is TRBV20-1; 7 nucleotides align to TRBD1. Per germline, CDR1 DFQATT and CDR2 SNEGSKA (reference sequence). This CDR3 comprises 11 residues.

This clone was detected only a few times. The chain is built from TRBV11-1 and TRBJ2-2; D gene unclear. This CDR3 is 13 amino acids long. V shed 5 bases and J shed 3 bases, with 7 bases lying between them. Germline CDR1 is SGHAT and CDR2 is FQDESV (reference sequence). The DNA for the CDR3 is TGTGCCAGCAGCCCCTCAGACACCGGGGAGCTGTTTTTT. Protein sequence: CASSPSDTGELFF.

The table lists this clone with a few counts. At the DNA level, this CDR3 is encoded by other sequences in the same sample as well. The CDR3 sequence is CASSVGTVNTEAFF. The DNA for the CDR3 is TGTGCCAGCAGCGTAGGGACAGTGAACACTGAAGCTTTCTTT. The chain recombines TRBV9 with TRBJ1-1, with D perhaps matching TRBD1 (6 bases). Germline V gives CDR1 SGDLS, CDR2 YYNGEE. This CDR3 region has 14 residues. Trimming took off 0 bases at V and 0 bases at J, with 6 bases between the two ends.

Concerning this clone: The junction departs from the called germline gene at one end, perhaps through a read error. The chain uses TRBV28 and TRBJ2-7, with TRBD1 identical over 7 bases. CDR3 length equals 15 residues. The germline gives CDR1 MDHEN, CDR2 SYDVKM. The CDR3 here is CASSPPGQLSYELYF. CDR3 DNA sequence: TGTGCCAGCAGTCCCCCGGGACAGCTTTCCTACGAGCTGTACTTC.

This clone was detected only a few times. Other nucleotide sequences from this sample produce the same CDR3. CDR3 in DNA: TGTGCCAGCAGTTTCGGAAAGAACACTGAAGCTTTCTTT. Its translation is CASSFGKNTEAFF. This chain links TRBV28 with TRBJ1-1; D not resolved. Trimming shortened V by 3 bases and J by 1 base, and 6 bases separated the two germline ends. CDR1 and CDR2 from the germline V gene are MDHEN and SYDVKM. The CDR3 spans 13 residues.

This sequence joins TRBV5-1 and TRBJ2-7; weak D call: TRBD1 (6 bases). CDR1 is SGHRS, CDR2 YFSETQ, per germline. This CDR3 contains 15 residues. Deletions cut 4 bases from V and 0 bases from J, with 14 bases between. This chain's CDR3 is CASSPDSLSSYEQYF. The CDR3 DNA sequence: TGCGCCAGCAGCCCGGACAGTTTAAGCTCCTACGAGCAGTACTTC.

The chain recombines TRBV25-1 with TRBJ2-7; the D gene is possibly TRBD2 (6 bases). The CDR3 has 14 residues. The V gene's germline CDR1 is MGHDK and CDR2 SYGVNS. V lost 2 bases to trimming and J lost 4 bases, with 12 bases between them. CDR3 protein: CASSEGGKNYEQYF. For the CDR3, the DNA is TGTGCCAGCAGTGAAGGGGGGAAAAATTACGAGCAGTACTTC.

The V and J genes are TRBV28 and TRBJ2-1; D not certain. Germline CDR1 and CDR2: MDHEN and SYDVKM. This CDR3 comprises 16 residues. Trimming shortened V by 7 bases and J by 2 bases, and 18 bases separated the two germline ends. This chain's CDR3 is CASIHVSGSTYNEQFF. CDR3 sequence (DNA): TGTGCCAGCATCCATGTCTCCGGATCTACCTACAATGAGCAGTTCTTC.

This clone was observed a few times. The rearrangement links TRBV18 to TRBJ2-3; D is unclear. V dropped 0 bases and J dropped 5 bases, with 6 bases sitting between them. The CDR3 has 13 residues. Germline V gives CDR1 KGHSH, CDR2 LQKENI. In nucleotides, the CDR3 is TGTGCCAGCTCACCACCGGGGATAGATACGCAGTATTTT. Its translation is CASSPPGIDTQYF.

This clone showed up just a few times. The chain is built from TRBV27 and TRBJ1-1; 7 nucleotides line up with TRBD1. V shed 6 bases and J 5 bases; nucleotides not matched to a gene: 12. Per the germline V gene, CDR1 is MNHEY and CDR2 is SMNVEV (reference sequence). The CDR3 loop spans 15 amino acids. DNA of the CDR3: TGTGCCAGCAGCCCCCATCGGGACAGTAAAACTGAAGCTTTCTTT. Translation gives CASSPHRDSKTEAFF.

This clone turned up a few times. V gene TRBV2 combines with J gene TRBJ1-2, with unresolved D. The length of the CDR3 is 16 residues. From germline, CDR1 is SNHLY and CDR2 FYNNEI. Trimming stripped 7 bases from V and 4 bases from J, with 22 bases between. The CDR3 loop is CASIHYIVREGYGYTF. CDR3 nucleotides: TGTGCCAGCATCCACTACATCGTCCGGGAAGGCTATGGCTACACCTTC.

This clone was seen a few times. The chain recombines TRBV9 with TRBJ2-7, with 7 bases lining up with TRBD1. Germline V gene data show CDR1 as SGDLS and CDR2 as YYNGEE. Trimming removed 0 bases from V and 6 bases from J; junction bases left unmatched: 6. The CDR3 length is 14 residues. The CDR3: CASSVGSRGSEQYF. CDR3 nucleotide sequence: TGTGCCAGCAGCGTAGGGAGCAGGGGGAGCGAGCAGTACTTC.

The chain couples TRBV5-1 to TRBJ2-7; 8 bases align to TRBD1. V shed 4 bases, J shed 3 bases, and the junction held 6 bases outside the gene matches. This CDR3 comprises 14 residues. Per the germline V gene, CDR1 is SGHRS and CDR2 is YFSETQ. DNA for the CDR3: TGCGCCAGCAGCACCCGGACAGGGTTCTACGAGCAGTACTTC. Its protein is CASSTRTGFYEQYF.

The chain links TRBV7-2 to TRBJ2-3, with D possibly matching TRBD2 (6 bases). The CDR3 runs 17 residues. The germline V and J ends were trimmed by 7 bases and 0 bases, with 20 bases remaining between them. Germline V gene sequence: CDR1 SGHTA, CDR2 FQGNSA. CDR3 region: CASKKGGALVSTDTQYF. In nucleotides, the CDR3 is TGTGCCAGCAAGAAGGGCGGGGCACTCGTCAGCACAGATACGCAGTATTTT. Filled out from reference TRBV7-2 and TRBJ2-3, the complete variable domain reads GAGVSQSPSNKVTEKGKDVELRCDPISGHTALYWYRQSLGQGLEFLIYFQGNSAPDKSGLPSDRFSAERTGGSVSTLTIQRTQQEDSAVYLCASKKGGALVSTDTQYFGPGTRLTVL.

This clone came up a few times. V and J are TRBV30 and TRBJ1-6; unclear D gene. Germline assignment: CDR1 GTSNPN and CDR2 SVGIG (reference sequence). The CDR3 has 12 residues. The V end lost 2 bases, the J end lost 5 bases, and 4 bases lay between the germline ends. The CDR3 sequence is CAWSRNNSPLHF. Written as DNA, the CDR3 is TGTGCCTGGAGTCGAAATAATTCACCCCTCCACTTT.

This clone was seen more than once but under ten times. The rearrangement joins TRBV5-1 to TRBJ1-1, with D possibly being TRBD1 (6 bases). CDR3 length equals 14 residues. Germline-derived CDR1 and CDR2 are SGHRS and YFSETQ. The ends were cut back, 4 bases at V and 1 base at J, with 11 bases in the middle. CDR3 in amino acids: CASSRTETNTEAFF. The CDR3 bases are TGCGCCAGCAGCAGGACAGAAACGAACACTGAAGCTTTCTTT.

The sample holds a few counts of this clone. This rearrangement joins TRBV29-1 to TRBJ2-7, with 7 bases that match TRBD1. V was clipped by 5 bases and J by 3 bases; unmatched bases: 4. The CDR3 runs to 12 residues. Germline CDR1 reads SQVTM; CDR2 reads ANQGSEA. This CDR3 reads CSVRRDSYEQYF. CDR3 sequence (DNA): TGCAGCGTTCGCCGGGACAGCTACGAGCAGTACTTC.

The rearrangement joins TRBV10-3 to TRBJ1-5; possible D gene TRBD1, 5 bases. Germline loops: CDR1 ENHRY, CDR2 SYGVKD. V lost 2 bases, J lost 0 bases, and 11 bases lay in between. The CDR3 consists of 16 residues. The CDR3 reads CAISETRGSSNQPQHF. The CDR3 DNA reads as TGTGCCATCAGTGAGACAAGGGGTAGTAGCAATCAGCCCCAGCATTTT.

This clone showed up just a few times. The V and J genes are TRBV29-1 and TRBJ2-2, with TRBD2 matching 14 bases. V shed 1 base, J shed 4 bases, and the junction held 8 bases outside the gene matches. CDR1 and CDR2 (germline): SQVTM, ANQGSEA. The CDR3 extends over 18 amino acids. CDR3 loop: CSVEGLRTSGRTTGELFF. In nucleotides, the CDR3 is TGCAGCGTTGAAGGATTGCGGACTAGCGGGAGGACCACCGGGGAGCTGTTTTTT.

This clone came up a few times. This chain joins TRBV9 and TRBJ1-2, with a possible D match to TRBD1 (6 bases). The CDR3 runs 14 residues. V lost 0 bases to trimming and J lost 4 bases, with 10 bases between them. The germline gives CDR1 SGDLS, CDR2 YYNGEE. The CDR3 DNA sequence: TGTGCCAGCAGCGTAGGACAGGCTTCCTATGGCTACACCTTC. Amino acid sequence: CASSVGQASYGYTF.